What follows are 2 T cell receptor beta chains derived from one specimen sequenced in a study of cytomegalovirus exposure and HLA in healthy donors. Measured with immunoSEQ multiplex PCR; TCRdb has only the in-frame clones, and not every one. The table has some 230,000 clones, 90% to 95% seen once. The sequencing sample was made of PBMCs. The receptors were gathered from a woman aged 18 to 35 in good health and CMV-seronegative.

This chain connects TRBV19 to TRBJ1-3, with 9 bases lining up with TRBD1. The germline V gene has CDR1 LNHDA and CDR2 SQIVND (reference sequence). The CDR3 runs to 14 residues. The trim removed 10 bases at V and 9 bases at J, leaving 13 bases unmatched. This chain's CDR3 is CATKTGGSSSTIYF. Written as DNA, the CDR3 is TGTGCCACCAAAACAGGGGGCTCTTCATCCACCATATATTTT. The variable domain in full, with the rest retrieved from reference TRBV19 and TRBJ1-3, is DGGITQSPKYLFRKEGQNVTLSCEQNLNHDAMYWYRQDPGQGLRLIYYSQIVNDFQKGDIAEGYSVSREKKESFPLTVTSAQKNPTAFYLCATKTGGSSSTIYFGEGSWLTVV.

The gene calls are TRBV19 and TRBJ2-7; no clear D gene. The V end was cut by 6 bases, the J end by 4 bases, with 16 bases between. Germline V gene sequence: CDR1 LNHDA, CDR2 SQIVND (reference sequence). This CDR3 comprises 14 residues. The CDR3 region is CASSPRRVDYEQYF. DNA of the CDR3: TGTGCCAGTAGCCCGCGCCGAGTCGATTACGAGCAGTACTTC.